This is a list of T cell receptor beta chains from one sample in a study of cytomegalovirus exposure and HLA in healthy donors. TCRdb keeps only in-frame clones here, not all; method: immunoSEQ multiplex PCR. The sample includes hundreds of thousands of clones, 75% to 85% of them seen just once. The material sequenced was PBMCs. These receptors were obtained from a woman aged 55-75 years in good health and CMV-seropositive. The CDR3 runs from the conserved cysteine through the conserved F or W. The order of the fields is CDR3 DNA, CDR3 protein, V gene, J gene, D gene, clone size. The D gene is left open where the match is weak. Clone size is not always given. Where it is, it says once, few, many or a class for expanded clones.

cdr3_nt: TGTGCCACCAGCAGAGGGAGTAGCGGGGGCCAGTATACGCAGTATTTT; cdr3_aa: CATSRGSSGGQYTQYF; v_call: TRBV15; j_call: TRBJ2-3; d_call: TRBD2; clone_size: NA
cdr3_nt: TGTGCCAGTAGTTACAGGGGAGGAGGCACTGAAGCTTTCTTT; cdr3_aa: CASSYRGGGTEAFF; v_call: TRBV19; j_call: TRBJ1-1; d_call: TRBD1; clone_size: NA
cdr3_nt: TGTGCTAGTGGTTTGCAAAATCAGCCCCAGCATTTT; cdr3_aa: CASGLQNQPQHF; v_call: TRBV12-5; j_call: TRBJ1-5; d_call: NA; clone_size: once
cdr3_nt: TGTGCCAGCAGCTTGGAGCCGGGACAGGGATACACCTTC; cdr3_aa: CASSLEPGQGYTF; v_call: TRBV5-4; j_call: TRBJ1-2; d_call: TRBD1; clone_size: NA
cdr3_nt: TGTGCCAGCAGCCGTACGGGGGGGGACAGCAATCAGCCCCAGCATTTT; cdr3_aa: CASSRTGGDSNQPQHF; v_call: TRBV5-4; j_call: TRBJ1-5; d_call: NA; clone_size: NA
cdr3_nt: TGTGCCAGCAGCCAAGATCCGATTACTTTAAAACTGTTTTTT; cdr3_aa: CASSQDPITLKLFF; v_call: TRBV4-2; j_call: TRBJ1-4; d_call: NA; clone_size: NA
cdr3_nt: TGTGCCAGCAGTGAAGGGGCTTTCTACGAGCAGTACTTC; cdr3_aa: CASSEGAFYEQYF; v_call: TRBV6-1; j_call: TRBJ2-7; d_call: NA; clone_size: NA
cdr3_nt: TGTGCCTGGAGCTTCCCTGGGACAGTGAACACCGGGGAGCTGTTTTTT; cdr3_aa: CAWSFPGTVNTGELFF; v_call: TRBV30; j_call: TRBJ2-2; d_call: TRBD1; clone_size: NA
cdr3_nt: TGTGCCAGCAGGCCGACAGGGGTCAATTCACCCCTCCACTTT; cdr3_aa: CASRPTGVNSPLHF; v_call: TRBV2; j_call: TRBJ1-6; d_call: TRBD1; clone_size: NA
cdr3_nt: TGCGCCAGCAGCCATGTCCAGGGGGCTGCCGGAAACACCATATATTTT; cdr3_aa: CASSHVQGAAGNTIYF; v_call: TRBV4-3; j_call: TRBJ1-3; d_call: TRBD1; clone_size: few
cdr3_nt: TGTGCCAGCAGCTTTCGGACTAGCGGGGGTGAAGCCTACGAGCAGTACTTC; cdr3_aa: CASSFRTSGGEAYEQYF; v_call: TRBV7-2; j_call: TRBJ2-7; d_call: TRBD2; clone_size: NA
cdr3_nt: TGTGCCAGCACCCCCAGAGGGGGAGGCAATCAGCCCCAGCATTTT; cdr3_aa: CASTPRGGGNQPQHF; v_call: TRBV28; j_call: TRBJ1-5; d_call: NA; clone_size: few
cdr3_nt: TGTGCCAGCAGCTTAGAAGGGAGTTCTGGGGCCAACGTCCTGACTTTC; cdr3_aa: CASSLEGSSGANVLTF; v_call: TRBV7-6; j_call: TRBJ2-6; d_call: NA; clone_size: NA
cdr3_nt: TGTGCCAGCAGCGTCAGCGGGGGAAACAATGAGCAGTTCTTC; cdr3_aa: CASSVSGGNNEQFF; v_call: TRBV9; j_call: TRBJ2-1; d_call: TRBD2; clone_size: NA
cdr3_nt: TGTGCCAGCAGTGAAGTACAGAGCTACGAGCAGTACTTC; cdr3_aa: CASSEVQSYEQYF; v_call: TRBV6-1; j_call: TRBJ2-7; d_call: NA; clone_size: NA
cdr3_nt: TGTGCCAGCAGCCGACTCCAGGGGGCCGCTTTCTTT; cdr3_aa: CASSRLQGAAFF; v_call: TRBV7-2; j_call: TRBJ1-1; d_call: TRBD1; clone_size: NA
cdr3_nt: TGTGCCAGCTCACCAATGGCAGGGGTCACAGATACGCAGTATTTT; cdr3_aa: CASSPMAGVTDTQYF; v_call: TRBV18; j_call: TRBJ2-3; d_call: NA; clone_size: NA
cdr3_nt: TGCAGTGCCAGGGACAACAATGAGCAGTTCTTC; cdr3_aa: CSARDNNEQFF; v_call: TRBV20-1; j_call: TRBJ2-1; d_call: NA; clone_size: NA
cdr3_nt: TGTGCCAGCTCACCACTGAGAGGACAGGGGAACGGCTACACCTTC; cdr3_aa: CASSPLRGQGNGYTF; v_call: TRBV18; j_call: TRBJ1-2; d_call: TRBD1; clone_size: NA
cdr3_nt: TGTGCCAGCAGCTTAGCGACCACAAGACAGGGAAATGGCTACACCTTC; cdr3_aa: CASSLATTRQGNGYTF; v_call: TRBV7-3; j_call: TRBJ1-2; d_call: TRBD1; clone_size: NA
cdr3_nt: TGTGCCAGCAGCCCTCGGGTAGCGTTATACGAGCAGTACTTC; cdr3_aa: CASSPRVALYEQYF; v_call: TRBV11-2; j_call: TRBJ2-7; d_call: NA; clone_size: NA
cdr3_nt: TGTGCCAGCTCACCAGGGAGGGCGGATGGCTACACCTTC; cdr3_aa: CASSPGRADGYTF; v_call: TRBV18; j_call: TRBJ1-2; d_call: NA; clone_size: NA
cdr3_nt: TGTGCCAGTAGTATTACCCACGGGAGTGAGCAGTTCTTC; cdr3_aa: CASSITHGSEQFF; v_call: TRBV19; j_call: TRBJ2-1; d_call: NA; clone_size: NA
cdr3_nt: TGTGCCAGCAGCTTCTCACAGATTCAGCCCCAGCATTTT; cdr3_aa: CASSFSQIQPQHF; v_call: TRBV11-2; j_call: TRBJ1-5; d_call: NA; clone_size: few
cdr3_nt: TGTGCCAGCAGCCCGGGACTAGCGGGGACAGATACGCAGTATTTT; cdr3_aa: CASSPGLAGTDTQYF; v_call: TRBV5-4; j_call: TRBJ2-3; d_call: TRBD2; clone_size: NA
cdr3_nt: TGTGCCAGCAGCCCGATGCGCGGGGGCTACACCTTC; cdr3_aa: CASSPMRGGYTF; v_call: TRBV7-9; j_call: TRBJ1-2; d_call: NA; clone_size: NA
cdr3_nt: TGTGCCAGCAGCAAAGCCACTGACAGGGAGTTATTACACGAGCAGTACTTC; cdr3_aa: CASSKATDRELLHEQYF; v_call: TRBV21-1; j_call: TRBJ2-7; d_call: NA; clone_size: NA
cdr3_nt: TGTGCCAGCAGAGGACTCCGTTCCGGGACAGGGGGAGTCGGCACTGAAGCTTTCTTT; cdr3_aa: CASRGLRSGTGGVGTEAFF; v_call: TRBV2; j_call: TRBJ1-1; d_call: TRBD1; clone_size: NA
cdr3_nt: TGTGCCAGCAGTACTATCAGCGGACTAGCAACAGATACGCAGTATTTT; cdr3_aa: CASSTISGLATDTQYF; v_call: TRBV27; j_call: TRBJ2-3; d_call: TRBD2; clone_size: NA
cdr3_nt: TGCGCCAGCAGCCCTGGGACAGGGGGATTCACTGAAGCTTTCTTT; cdr3_aa: CASSPGTGGFTEAFF; v_call: TRBV5-1; j_call: TRBJ1-1; d_call: TRBD1; clone_size: once
cdr3_nt: TGTGCCTGGAGGCCTTCCGCGGGCACTGAGCAGTTCTTC; cdr3_aa: CAWRPSAGTEQFF; v_call: TRBV30; j_call: TRBJ2-1; d_call: NA; clone_size: NA
cdr3_nt: TGTGCCAGCAGTGAGAGGTTGCCATACAATGAGCAGTTCTTC; cdr3_aa: CASSERLPYNEQFF; v_call: TRBV2; j_call: TRBJ2-1; d_call: NA; clone_size: NA
cdr3_nt: TGTGCCAGCAGCTGGGCCGGGACAGAGGCGAACACCGGGGAGCTGTTTTTT; cdr3_aa: CASSWAGTEANTGELFF; v_call: TRBV5-6; j_call: TRBJ2-2; d_call: TRBD1; clone_size: NA
cdr3_nt: TGTGCCAGCAGCTCGGGACAGGGTCGAACTAATGAAAAACTGTTTTTT; cdr3_aa: CASSSGQGRTNEKLFF; v_call: TRBV7-2; j_call: TRBJ1-4; d_call: TRBD1; clone_size: NA
cdr3_nt: TGTGCCAGCAGCGATGTAGCGGGAGGCACAGATACGCAGTATTTT; cdr3_aa: CASSDVAGGTDTQYF; v_call: TRBV28; j_call: TRBJ2-3; d_call: TRBD2; clone_size: NA
cdr3_nt: TGTGCCAGCAATTACGGGAACACTGAAGCTTTCTTT; cdr3_aa: CASNYGNTEAFF; v_call: TRBV10-3; j_call: TRBJ1-1; d_call: NA; clone_size: NA
cdr3_nt: TGTTCCAGCAGCTCTAGGGGACAGGGGGAGACCGAGCAGTACTTC; cdr3_aa: CSSSSRGQGETEQYF; v_call: TRBV7-9; j_call: TRBJ2-7; d_call: TRBD1; clone_size: NA
cdr3_nt: TGTGCCAGTAGTATGATCGGCAGACAGAACAATCAGCCCCAGCATTTT; cdr3_aa: CASSMIGRQNNQPQHF; v_call: TRBV19; j_call: TRBJ1-5; d_call: NA; clone_size: NA
cdr3_nt: TGTGCCACCAGCAGAGGGGGGGTAGGGCGGACTGAAGCTTTCTTT; cdr3_aa: CATSRGGVGRTEAFF; v_call: TRBV15; j_call: TRBJ1-1; d_call: NA; clone_size: NA
cdr3_nt: TGCAGCGTTGATGGAGGGGGCGAAAAACTGTTTTTT; cdr3_aa: CSVDGGGEKLFF; v_call: TRBV29-1; j_call: TRBJ1-4; d_call: TRBD1; clone_size: once
cdr3_nt: TGTGCCAGCAGTACCCTTGGTGGAGCTAACACTGAAGCTTTCTTT; cdr3_aa: CASSTLGGANTEAFF; v_call: TRBV28; j_call: TRBJ1-1; d_call: NA; clone_size: NA
cdr3_nt: TGTGCCACCGACAGGGGACTGAACACTGAAGCTTTCTTT; cdr3_aa: CATDRGLNTEAFF; v_call: TRBV10-3; j_call: TRBJ1-1; d_call: TRBD1; clone_size: NA
cdr3_nt: TGTGCCAGTAGTAGGAGACAGGGATCGAGCAATCAGCCCCAGCATTTT; cdr3_aa: CASSRRQGSSNQPQHF; v_call: TRBV19; j_call: TRBJ1-5; d_call: TRBD1; clone_size: NA
cdr3_nt: TGTGCCATCAGAAGGGACATTCAACAGCCCCAGCATTTT; cdr3_aa: CAIRRDIQQPQHF; v_call: TRBV10-3; j_call: TRBJ1-5; d_call: NA; clone_size: NA
cdr3_nt: TGTGCCTGGAGCCCGGGACTAGCGGAGACAGATACGCAGTATTTT; cdr3_aa: CAWSPGLAETDTQYF; v_call: TRBV30; j_call: TRBJ2-3; d_call: TRBD2; clone_size: NA
cdr3_nt: TGCAGCGTTGATGAAGCGGGGGGGCCCGGTGATACGCAGTATTTT; cdr3_aa: CSVDEAGGPGDTQYF; v_call: TRBV29-1; j_call: TRBJ2-3; d_call: TRBD2; clone_size: once
cdr3_nt: TGTGCCAGCAGTCGGAGGAGAACTGAAGCTTTCTTT; cdr3_aa: CASSRRRTEAFF; v_call: TRBV28; j_call: TRBJ1-1; d_call: NA; clone_size: NA
cdr3_nt: TGTGCCAGCAGCTTGGCAGGGTTTGGTGAAAAACTGTTTTTT; cdr3_aa: CASSLAGFGEKLFF; v_call: TRBV7-2; j_call: TRBJ1-4; d_call: NA; clone_size: NA
cdr3_nt: TGCGCCAGCAGCTCCCCGGGCAGGGGAAGATTTTCTGAAGCTTTCTTT; cdr3_aa: CASSSPGRGRFSEAFF; v_call: TRBV4-1; j_call: TRBJ1-1; d_call: NA; clone_size: few
cdr3_nt: TGTGCCAGACGGGAAGGCCTCTATGGCTACACCTTC; cdr3_aa: CARREGLYGYTF; v_call: TRBV6-1; j_call: TRBJ1-2; d_call: NA; clone_size: NA
cdr3_nt: TGCGCCAGCAGCGTAAGCGGGGGCCCCTCCTACGAGCAGTACTTC; cdr3_aa: CASSVSGGPSYEQYF; v_call: TRBV5-1; j_call: TRBJ2-7; d_call: TRBD2; clone_size: NA
cdr3_nt: TGCGCCAGCAGCCCTGGGGCAGCGGGGGGTCGATACGAGCAGTACTTC; cdr3_aa: CASSPGAAGGRYEQYF; v_call: TRBV4-1; j_call: TRBJ2-7; d_call: TRBD2; clone_size: NA
cdr3_nt: TGTGCCAGCAGCCCACGGACAGGGTGGAATGAGCAGTTCTTC; cdr3_aa: CASSPRTGWNEQFF; v_call: TRBV5-4; j_call: TRBJ2-1; d_call: TRBD1; clone_size: NA
cdr3_nt: TGTGCCAGCAGTTACGTCGGGGGGCGAATCGACACTGAAGCTTTCTTT; cdr3_aa: CASSYVGGRIDTEAFF; v_call: TRBV6-5; j_call: TRBJ1-1; d_call: NA; clone_size: NA
cdr3_nt: TGCGCCAGCAGTGGAGTTGAGACCCAGTACTTC; cdr3_aa: CASSGVETQYF; v_call: TRBV4-1; j_call: TRBJ2-5; d_call: NA; clone_size: NA